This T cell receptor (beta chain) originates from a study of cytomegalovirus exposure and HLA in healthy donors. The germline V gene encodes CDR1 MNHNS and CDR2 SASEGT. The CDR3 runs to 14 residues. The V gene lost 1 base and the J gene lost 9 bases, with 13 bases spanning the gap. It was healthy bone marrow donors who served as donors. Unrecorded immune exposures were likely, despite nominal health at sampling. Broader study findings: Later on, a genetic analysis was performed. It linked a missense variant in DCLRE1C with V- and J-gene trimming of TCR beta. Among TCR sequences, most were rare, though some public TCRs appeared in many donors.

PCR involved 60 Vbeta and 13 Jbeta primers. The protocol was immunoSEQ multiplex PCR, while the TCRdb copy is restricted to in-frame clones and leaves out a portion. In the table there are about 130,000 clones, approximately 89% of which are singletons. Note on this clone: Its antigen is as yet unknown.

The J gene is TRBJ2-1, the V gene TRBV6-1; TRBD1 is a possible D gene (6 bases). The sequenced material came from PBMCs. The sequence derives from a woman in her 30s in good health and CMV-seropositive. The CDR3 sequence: CASSEDWGRGEQFF. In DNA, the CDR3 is TGTGCCAGCAGTGAAGATTGGGGCAGGGGTGAGCAGTTCTTC.